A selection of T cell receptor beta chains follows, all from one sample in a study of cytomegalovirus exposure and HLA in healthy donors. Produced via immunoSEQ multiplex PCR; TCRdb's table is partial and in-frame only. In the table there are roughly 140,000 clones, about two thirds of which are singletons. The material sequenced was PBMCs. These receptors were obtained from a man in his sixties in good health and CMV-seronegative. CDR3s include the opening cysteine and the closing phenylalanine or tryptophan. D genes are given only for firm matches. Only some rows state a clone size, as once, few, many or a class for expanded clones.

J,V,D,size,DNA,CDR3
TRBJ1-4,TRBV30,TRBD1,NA,TGTGCCTGGAGTCACCTCGGGACAGGGGCTAATGAAAAACTGTTTTTT,CAWSHLGTGANEKLFF
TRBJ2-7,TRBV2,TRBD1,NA,TGTGCCAGCAAACGACAGGGGGCCGCTTACGAGCAGTACTTC,CASKRQGAAYEQYF
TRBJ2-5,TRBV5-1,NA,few,TGCGCCAGCAGCTTGGACAGGTCCCAAGAGACCCAGTACTTC,CASSLDRSQETQYF
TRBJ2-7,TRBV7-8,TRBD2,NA,TGTGCCAGCAGCTCCCCTAGCGGCATCTACGAGCAGTACTTC,CASSSPSGIYEQYF
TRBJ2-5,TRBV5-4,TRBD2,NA,TGTGCCAGCAGCAGGACTAGCGAGCGACAAGAGACCCAGTACTTC,CASSRTSERQETQYF
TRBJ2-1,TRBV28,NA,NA,TGTGCCAGCAGTCCCCATCAGGGGTCCTACAATGAGCAGTTCTTC,CASSPHQGSYNEQFF
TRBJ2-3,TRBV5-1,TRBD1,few,TGCGCCAGCAGAGGGACAGGGGGCGCCCCGGATACGCAGTATTTT,CASRGTGGAPDTQYF
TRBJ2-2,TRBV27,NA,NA,TGTGCCAGCAGCCCTGCGGTGAACACCGGGGAGCTGTTTTTT,CASSPAVNTGELFF
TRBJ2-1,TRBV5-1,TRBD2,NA,TGCGCCAGCAGCTTGGCTCCAGTAGCGGGAGGCCCGGAGAATGAGCAGTTCTTC,CASSLAPVAGGPENEQFF
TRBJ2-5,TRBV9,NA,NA,TGTGCCAGCAGCGTCGGCCCGACTGACGGGACCCAGTACTTC,CASSVGPTDGTQYF
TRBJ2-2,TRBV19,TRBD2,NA,TGTGCCAGTAGTTCCGGGACTAGCGGGAGTGTCGGGAACACCGGGGAGCTGTTTTTT,CASSSGTSGSVGNTGELFF
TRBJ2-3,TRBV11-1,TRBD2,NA,TGTGCCAGCAGTACACCAGGTTGGGTAGCGGGAGATACAGATACGCAGTATTTT,CASSTPGWVAGDTDTQYF
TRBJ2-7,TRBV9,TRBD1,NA,TGTGCCAGCAGCGTATGGGACAGGGACGAGCAGTACTTC,CASSVWDRDEQYF
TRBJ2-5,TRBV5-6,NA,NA,TGTGCCAGCAGCTCCCCTTATCGGGATGGAGAGACCCAGTACTTC,CASSSPYRDGETQYF
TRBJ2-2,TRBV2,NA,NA,TGTGCCAGCACCGGGGACACCGGGGAGCTGTTTTTT,CASTGDTGELFF
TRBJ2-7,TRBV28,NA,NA,TGTGCCAGCAGTTCTACAGGGTCTCAGTACGAGCAGTACTTC,CASSSTGSQYEQYF
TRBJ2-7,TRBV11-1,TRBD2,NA,TGTGCCAGCAGAAGACTAGCGGGAGAAGAGGACGAGCAGTACTTC,CASRRLAGEEDEQYF
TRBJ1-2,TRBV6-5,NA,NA,TGTGCCAGCAGCCAGGGTTATGGCTACACCTTC,CASSQGYGYTF
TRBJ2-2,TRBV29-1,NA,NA,TGCAGCGTTGGACCAGGGGGGACCGGGGAGCTGTTTTTT,CSVGPGGTGELFF
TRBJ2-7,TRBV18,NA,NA,TGTGCCAGCTCAAACACAGCCTACGAGCAGTACTTC,CASSNTAYEQYF
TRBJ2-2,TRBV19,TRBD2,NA,TGTGCCAGTAGTATAGGGACGGGAGGTGGCCCCGGGGAGCTGTTTTTT,CASSIGTGGGPGELFF
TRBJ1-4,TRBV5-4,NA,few,TGTGCCAGCAGCTTGGGCGGCCCAACTAATGAAAAACTGTTTTTT,CASSLGGPTNEKLFF
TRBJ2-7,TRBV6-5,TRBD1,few,TGTGCCACTTCCCCAGGGGGCAGCGAGCAGTACTTC,CATSPGGSEQYF
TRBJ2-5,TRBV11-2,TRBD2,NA,TGTGCCAGCAGCTCCGGACTAGCGGGAGAGGAGACCCAGTACTTC,CASSSGLAGEETQYF
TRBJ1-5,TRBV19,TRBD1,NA,TGTGCCAGTACTCACCAGGGGGGCAATCAGCCCCAGCATTTT,CASTHQGGNQPQHF
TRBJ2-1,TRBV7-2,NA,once,TGTGCCAGCAGCTTAATCCCGGGAGACAATGAGCAGTTCTTC,CASSLIPGDNEQFF
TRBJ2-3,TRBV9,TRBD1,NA,TGTGCCAGCAGCGTGGGACGACAGGGCACGCAGTATTTT,CASSVGRQGTQYF
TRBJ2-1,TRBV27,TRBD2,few,TGTGCCAGCAAGCAGAGCGGGGGCTTAGATGAGCAGTTCTTC,CASKQSGGLDEQFF
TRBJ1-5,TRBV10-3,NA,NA,TGTGCCTCCCAAGGAGGGAATCAGCCCCAGCATTTT,CASQGGNQPQHF
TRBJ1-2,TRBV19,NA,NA,TGTGCCAGTAGTATAGAAGGGAGGGGAGATAACTATGGCTACACCTTC,CASSIEGRGDNYGYTF
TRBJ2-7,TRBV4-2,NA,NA,TGTGCCAGCAGCCAAGACGCGGGATTCTCCTACGAGCAGTACTTC,CASSQDAGFSYEQYF
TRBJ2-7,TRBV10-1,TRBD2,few,TGCGCCAGCAGTGATGGCCCGGTGGGACTAGCGGGAGGACCCTACGAGCAGTACTTC,CASSDGPVGLAGGPYEQYF
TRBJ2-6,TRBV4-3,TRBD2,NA,TGCGCCAGCAGCCGACTAGCGGGAGGGGCTGGGGCCAACGTCCTGACTTTC,CASSRLAGGAGANVLTF
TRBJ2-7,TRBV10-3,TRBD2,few,TGTGCCATTCGCTCCTCGGCTAGCGGACCCTACGAGCAGTACTTC,CAIRSSASGPYEQYF
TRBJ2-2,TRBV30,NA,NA,TGTGCCTGGAGTACGGGAAGGTTACTGTTTTTT,CAWSTGRLLFF
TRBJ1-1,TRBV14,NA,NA,TGTGCCAGCAGCCAAGGACGTGTGGGCTACAACACTGAAGCTTTCTTT,CASSQGRVGYNTEAFF
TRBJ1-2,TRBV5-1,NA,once,TGCGCCAGCAGCTTGGTTACAGAAAGCTTCTATGGCTACACCTTC,CASSLVTESFYGYTF
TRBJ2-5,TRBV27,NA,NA,TGTGCCAGCGGTCAGGGTAAATCAGAGACCCAGTACTTC,CASGQGKSETQYF
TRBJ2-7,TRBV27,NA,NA,TGTGCCAGCTCCCGACAGACGACCGACTACGAGCAGTACTTC,CASSRQTTDYEQYF
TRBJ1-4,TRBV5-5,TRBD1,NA,TGTGCCAGCAGCTGGGGGACAGGGGAGAATGAAAAACTGTTTTTT,CASSWGTGENEKLFF